What follows are 7 T cell receptor beta chains derived from one specimen sequenced in a study of CD8+ T cells in alopecia areata. Regarding treatment: oral pan-JAK inhibitor, 5-10 mg twice daily. cDNA serving as the sequencing template came from extracted, reverse transcribed RNA. Measured with immunoSEQ multiplex PCR; TCRdb has only the in-frame clones, and not every one. The data contain around 190,000 clones, less than 65% of them singletons. The material sequenced was CD4+ T cells sorted from blood, taken at week 24, from a patient treated with tofacitinib. The receptors here all came from a human donor with alopecia areata.

This clone was recorded a few times. The chain employs TRBV19 and TRBJ1-1; TRBD1 matches at 8 bases. Per the germline V gene, CDR1 is LNHDA and CDR2 is SQIVND (reference sequence). CDR3 size: 14 residues. After removal of 4 bases from V and 4 bases from J, the junction contained 5 bases not matched to a gene. The CDR3 here is CASSTGQGATEAFF. The CDR3 DNA reads as TGTGCCAGTAGTACTGGACAGGGAGCCACTGAAGCTTTCTTT.

J is TRBJ2-1 and V is TRBV25-1; perhaps TRBD1 as D (5 bases). There are 15 residues in the CDR3. Germline V CDR1 and CDR2: MGHDK, SYGVNS. The germline V and J ends were trimmed by 4 bases and 4 bases, with 14 bases remaining between them. The CDR3 here is CASSVTTGPYNEQFF. The CDR3 nucleotides are TGTGCCAGCAGTGTAACAACAGGACCTTACAATGAGCAGTTCTTC.

This clone was observed a handful of times. This rearrangement joins TRBV7-3 to TRBJ2-2; TRBD2 agrees at 9 bases. The length of the CDR3 is 16 residues. The germline CDR1 and CDR2 sequences are SGHTA and FQGTGA. V gave up 3 bases and J gave up 1 base; unmatched junction bases: 3. Written as DNA, the CDR3 is TGTGCCAGCAGCTTGCTAGCGGGGAGGAACACCGGGGAGCTGTTTTTT. It is translated as CASSLLAGRNTGELFF.

V gene TRBV27 combines with J gene TRBJ2-1, with D possibly called TRBD1 or TRBD2 (6 bases each). Looked up from germline, CDR1 is MNHEY and CDR2 is SMNVEV (reference sequence). The CDR3 consists of 15 residues. Trimming shortened V by 7 bases and J by 1 base, and 14 bases separated the two germline ends. The CDR3 DNA reads TGTGCCAGCACCGTTAGGGGGGAGTCCTACAATGAGCAGTTCTTC. Translated, it gives CASTVRGESYNEQFF.

The V and J genes are TRBV30 and TRBJ1-2, with 8 bases that match TRBD1. The length of the CDR3 is 13 residues. Losses at the gene ends were 4 bases for V and 5 bases for J; bases not matched to a gene: 6. CDR1 and CDR2 (germline): GTSNPN, SVGIG (reference sequence). This chain's CDR3 is CAWTDRGGYGYTF. The CDR3 DNA sequence: TGTGCCTGGACTGACAGGGGTGGATATGGCTACACCTTC. Variable domain in full (rest from reference TRBV30 and TRBJ1-2): SQTIHQWPATLVQPVGSPLSLECTVEGTSNPNLYWYRQAAGRGLQLLFYSVGIGQISSEVPQNLSASRPQDRQFILSSKKLLLSDSGFYLCAWTDRGGYGYTFGSGTRLTVV.

This clone appeared a few times. In DNA form, the CDR3 reads TGTGCCAGCAGTTTAGGGGGGCGAAATGGCTACACCTTC. Translation: CASSLGGRNGYTF. The V and J genes are TRBV28 and TRBJ1-2, with D possibly TRBD1 on 6 matching bases. The V end was cut by 2 bases, the J end by 6 bases, with 10 bases between. Per germline, CDR1 MDHEN and CDR2 SYDVKM. The CDR3 is 13 residues long.

V is TRBV5-6 and J is TRBJ2-1; D gene ambiguous. Trimming took 5 bases from V and 0 from J, leaving 18 bases between them. The germline CDR1 and CDR2 sequences are SGHDT and YYEEEE. This CDR3 is built from 17 residues. The CDR3 sequence is CASRSSSSSDSYNEQFF. The CDR3 DNA sequence: TGTGCCAGCAGATCAAGCTCGAGCTCCGACTCCTACAATGAGCAGTTCTTC.